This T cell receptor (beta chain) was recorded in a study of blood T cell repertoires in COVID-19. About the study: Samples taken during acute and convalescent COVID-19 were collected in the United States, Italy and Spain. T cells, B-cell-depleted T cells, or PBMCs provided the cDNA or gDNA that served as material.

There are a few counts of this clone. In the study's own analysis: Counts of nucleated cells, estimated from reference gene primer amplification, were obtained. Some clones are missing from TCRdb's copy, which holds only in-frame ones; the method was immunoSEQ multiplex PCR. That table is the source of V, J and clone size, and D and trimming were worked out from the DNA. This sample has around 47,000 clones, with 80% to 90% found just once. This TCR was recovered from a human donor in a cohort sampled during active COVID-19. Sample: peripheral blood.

DNA for the CDR3: TGTGCCAGCGGACAGGGGGCTTCACCCCTCCACTTT. Protein sequence: CASGQGASPLHF. The chain couples TRBV19 to TRBJ1-6; 11 bases are a match to TRBD1. V lost 9 bases to trimming and J lost 9 bases; unmatched junction nucleotides: 1. This CDR3 is 12 amino acids long. The germline V gene encodes CDR1 LNHDA and CDR2 SQIVND (reference sequence).